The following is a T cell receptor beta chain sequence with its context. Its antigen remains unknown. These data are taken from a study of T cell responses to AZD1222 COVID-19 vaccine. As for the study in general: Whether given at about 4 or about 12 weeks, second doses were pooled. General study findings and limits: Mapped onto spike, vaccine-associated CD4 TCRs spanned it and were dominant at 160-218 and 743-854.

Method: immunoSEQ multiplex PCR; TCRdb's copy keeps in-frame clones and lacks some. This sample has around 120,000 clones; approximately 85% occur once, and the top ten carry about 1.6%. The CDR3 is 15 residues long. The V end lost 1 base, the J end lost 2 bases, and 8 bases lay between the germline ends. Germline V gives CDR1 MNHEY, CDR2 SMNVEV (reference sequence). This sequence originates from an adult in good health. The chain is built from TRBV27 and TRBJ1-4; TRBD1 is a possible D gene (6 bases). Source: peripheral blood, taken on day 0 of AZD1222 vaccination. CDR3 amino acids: CASSLLGGTNEKLFF. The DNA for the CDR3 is TGTGCCAGCAGTTTATTAGGGGGGACTAATGAAAAACTGTTTTTT.